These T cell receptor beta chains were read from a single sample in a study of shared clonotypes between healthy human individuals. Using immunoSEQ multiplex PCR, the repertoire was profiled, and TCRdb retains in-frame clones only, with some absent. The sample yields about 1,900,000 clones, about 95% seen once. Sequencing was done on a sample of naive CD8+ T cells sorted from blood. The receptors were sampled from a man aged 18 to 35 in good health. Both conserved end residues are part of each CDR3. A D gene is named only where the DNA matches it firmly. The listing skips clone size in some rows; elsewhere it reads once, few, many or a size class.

CDR3aa: CASTSGPTAGANVLTF; CDR3nt: TGTGCCAGCACTTCGGGTCCAACGGCTGGGGCCAACGTCCTGACTTTC; len: 16; abundance: -; d_gene: -; j_gene: TRBJ2-6; v_gene: TRBV2
CDR3aa: CASTLNQDGSYEQYF; CDR3nt: TGCGCCAGCACCCTTAACCAGGACGGTTCCTACGAGCAGTACTTC; len: 15; abundance: once; d_gene: -; j_gene: TRBJ2-7; v_gene: TRBV4-3
CDR3aa: CAWSVIRNYRGPHYGYTF; CDR3nt: TGTGCCTGGAGTGTAATACGGAATTACAGGGGACCCCATTATGGCTACACCTTC; len: 18; abundance: -; d_gene: TRBD1; j_gene: TRBJ1-2; v_gene: TRBV30
CDR3aa: CASALSGSGELFF; CDR3nt: TGCGCCAGCGCTCTGTCCGGTTCCGGGGAGCTGTTTTTT; len: 13; abundance: -; d_gene: -; j_gene: TRBJ2-2; v_gene: TRBV5-1
CDR3aa: CASSSLTGRYEQYF; CDR3nt: TGTGCCAGCAGCTCTTTGACAGGGAGGTACGAGCAGTACTTC; len: 14; abundance: -; d_gene: -; j_gene: TRBJ2-7; v_gene: TRBV5-6
CDR3aa: CASSLWGGGNIQYF; CDR3nt: TGTGCCAGCAGCTTGTGGGGAGGGGGAAACATTCAGTACTTC; len: 14; abundance: -; d_gene: -; j_gene: TRBJ2-4; v_gene: TRBV5-4
CDR3aa: CASSQGEARGHEQYF; CDR3nt: TGCGCCAGCAGCCAAGGGGAGGCCCGCGGGCACGAGCAGTACTTC; len: 15; abundance: -; d_gene: -; j_gene: TRBJ2-7; v_gene: TRBV4-1
CDR3aa: CASSDGGWNTEAFF; CDR3nt: TGTGCCAGCAGTGACGGGGGGTGGAACACTGAAGCTTTCTTT; len: 14; abundance: -; d_gene: -; j_gene: TRBJ1-1; v_gene: TRBV6-1
CDR3aa: CASSKSHEQYF; CDR3nt: TGTGCCAGCAGCAAATCCCACGAGCAGTACTTC; len: 11; abundance: -; d_gene: -; j_gene: TRBJ2-7; v_gene: TRBV21-1
CDR3aa: CASSAGTSAYEQYF; CDR3nt: TGTGCCAGTTCTGCCGGGACTAGCGCTTACGAGCAGTACTTC; len: 14; abundance: -; d_gene: TRBD2; j_gene: TRBJ2-7; v_gene: TRBV2